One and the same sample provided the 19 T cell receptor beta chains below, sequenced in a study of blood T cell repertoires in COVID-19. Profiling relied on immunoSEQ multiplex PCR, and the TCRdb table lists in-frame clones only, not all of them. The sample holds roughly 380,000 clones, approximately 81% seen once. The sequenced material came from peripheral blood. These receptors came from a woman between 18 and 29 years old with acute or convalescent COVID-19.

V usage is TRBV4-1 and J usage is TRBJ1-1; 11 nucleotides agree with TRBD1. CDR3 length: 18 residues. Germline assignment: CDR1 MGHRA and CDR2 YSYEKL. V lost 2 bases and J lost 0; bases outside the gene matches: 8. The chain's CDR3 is CASSQKFRDRGMNTEAFF. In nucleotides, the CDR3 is TGCGCCAGCAGCCAAAAATTCCGGGACAGGGGGATGAACACTGAAGCTTTCTTT.

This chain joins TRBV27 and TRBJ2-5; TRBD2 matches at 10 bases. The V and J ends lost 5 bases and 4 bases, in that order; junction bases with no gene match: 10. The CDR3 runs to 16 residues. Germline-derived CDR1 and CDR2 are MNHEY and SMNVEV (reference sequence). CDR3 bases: TGTGCCAGCAGTCCCCTAGAAGCGGGAGGGCGAGAGACCCAGTACTTC. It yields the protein CASSPLEAGGRETQYF.

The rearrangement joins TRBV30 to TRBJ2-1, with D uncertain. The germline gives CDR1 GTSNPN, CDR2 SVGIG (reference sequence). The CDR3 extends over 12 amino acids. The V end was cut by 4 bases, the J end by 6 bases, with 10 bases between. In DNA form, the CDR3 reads TGTGCCTGGAAGAAGACATTCAATGAGCAGTTCTTC. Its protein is CAWKKTFNEQFF.

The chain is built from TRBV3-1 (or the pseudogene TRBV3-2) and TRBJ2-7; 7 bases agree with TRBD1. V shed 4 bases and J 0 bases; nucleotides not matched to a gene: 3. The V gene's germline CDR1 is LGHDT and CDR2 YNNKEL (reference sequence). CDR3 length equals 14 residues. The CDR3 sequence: CASSLGQSSYEQYF. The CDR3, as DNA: TGTGCCAGCAGCCTGGGACAGAGCTCCTACGAGCAGTACTTC.

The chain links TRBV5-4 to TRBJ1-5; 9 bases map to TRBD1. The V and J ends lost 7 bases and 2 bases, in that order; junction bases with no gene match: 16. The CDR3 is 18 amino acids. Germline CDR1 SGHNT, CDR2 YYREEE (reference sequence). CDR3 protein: CASLARDRDRRGNQPQHF. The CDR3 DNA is TGTGCCAGCCTTGCCCGGGACAGGGATCGTAGGGGCAATCAGCCCCAGCATTTT.

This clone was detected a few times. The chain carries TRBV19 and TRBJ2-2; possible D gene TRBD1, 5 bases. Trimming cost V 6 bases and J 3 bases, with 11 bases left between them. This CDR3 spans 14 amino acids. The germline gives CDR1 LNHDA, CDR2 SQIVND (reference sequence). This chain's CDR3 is CASRMTVDTGELFF. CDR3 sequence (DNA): TGTGCCAGTAGGATGACAGTGGACACCGGGGAGCTGTTTTTT.

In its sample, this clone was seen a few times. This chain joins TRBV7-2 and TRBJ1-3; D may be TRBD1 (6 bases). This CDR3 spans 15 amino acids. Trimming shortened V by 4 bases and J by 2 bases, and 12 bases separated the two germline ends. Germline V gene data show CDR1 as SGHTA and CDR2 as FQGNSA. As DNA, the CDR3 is TGTGCCAGCAGCTCCAGGACAGTTACTGGAAACACCATATATTTT. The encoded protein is CASSSRTVTGNTIYF.

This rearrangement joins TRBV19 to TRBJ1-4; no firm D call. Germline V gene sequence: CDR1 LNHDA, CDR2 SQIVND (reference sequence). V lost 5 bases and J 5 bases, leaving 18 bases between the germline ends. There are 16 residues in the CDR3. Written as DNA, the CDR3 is TGTGCCAGTAGTCCCTCCGGTTCCCTACTAAATGAAAAACTGTTTTTT. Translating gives CASSPSGSLLNEKLFF.

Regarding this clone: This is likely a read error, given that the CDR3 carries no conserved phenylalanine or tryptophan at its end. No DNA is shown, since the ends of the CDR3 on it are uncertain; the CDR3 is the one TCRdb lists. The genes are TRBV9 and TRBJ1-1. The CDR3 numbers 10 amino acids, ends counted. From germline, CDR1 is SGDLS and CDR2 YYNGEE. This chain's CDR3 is CASNRGGNPR.

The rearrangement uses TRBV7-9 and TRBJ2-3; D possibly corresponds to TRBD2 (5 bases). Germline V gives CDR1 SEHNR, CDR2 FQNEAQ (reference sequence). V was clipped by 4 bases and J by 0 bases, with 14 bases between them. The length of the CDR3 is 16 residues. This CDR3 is CASSSASSTSTDTQYF. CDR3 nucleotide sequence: TGTGCCAGCAGCTCCGCTAGCTCTACTAGCACAGATACGCAGTATTTT. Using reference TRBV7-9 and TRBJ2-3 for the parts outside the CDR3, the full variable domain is DTGVSQNPRHKITKRGQNVTFRCDPISEHNRLYWYRQTLGQGPEFLTYFQNEAQLEKSRLLSDRFSAERPKGSFSTLEIQRTEQGDSAMYLCASSSASSTSTDTQYFGPGTRLTVL.

The chain's CDR3 is CASSRQEDFYEQYF. The DNA for the CDR3 is TGTGCCAGCAGCCGACAGGAAGATTTCTACGAGCAGTACTTC. J is TRBJ2-7 and V is TRBV3-1 (or the pseudogene TRBV3-2); maybe TRBD1 (6 bases). The V gene's germline CDR1 is LGHDT and CDR2 YNNKEL (reference sequence). CDR3 length: 14 residues. The V end lost 4 bases, the J end lost 3 bases, and 13 bases lay between the germline ends.

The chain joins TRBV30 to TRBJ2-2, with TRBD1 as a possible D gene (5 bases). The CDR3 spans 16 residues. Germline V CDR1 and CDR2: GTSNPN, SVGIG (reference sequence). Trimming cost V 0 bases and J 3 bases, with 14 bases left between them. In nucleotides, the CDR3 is TGTGCCTGGAGTGTTTCCAGGGTGGTGGACACCGGGGAGCTGTTTTTT. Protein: CAWSVSRVVDTGELFF.

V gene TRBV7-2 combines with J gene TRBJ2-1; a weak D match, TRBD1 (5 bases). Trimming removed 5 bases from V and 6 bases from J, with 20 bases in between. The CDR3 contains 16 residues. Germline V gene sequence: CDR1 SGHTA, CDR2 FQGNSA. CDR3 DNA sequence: TGTGCCAGCAGCCCGCAGGGAACGATTTTACTCAATGAGCAGTTCTTC. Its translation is CASSPQGTILLNEQFF.

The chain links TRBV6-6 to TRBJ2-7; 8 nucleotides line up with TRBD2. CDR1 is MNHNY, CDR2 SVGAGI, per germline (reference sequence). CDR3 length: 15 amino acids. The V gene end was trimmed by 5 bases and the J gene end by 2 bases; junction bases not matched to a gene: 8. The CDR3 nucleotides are TGTGCCAGCAGTCAACCCGGGGGGGGAACCTACGAGCAGTACTTC. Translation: CASSQPGGGTYEQYF.

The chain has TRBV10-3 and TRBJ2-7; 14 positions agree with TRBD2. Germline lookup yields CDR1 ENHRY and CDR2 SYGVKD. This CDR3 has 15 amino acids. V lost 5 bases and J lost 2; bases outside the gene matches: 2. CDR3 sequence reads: CAISLTSGRAYEQYF. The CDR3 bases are TGTGCCATCAGTCTGACTAGCGGGAGGGCCTACGAGCAGTACTTC.

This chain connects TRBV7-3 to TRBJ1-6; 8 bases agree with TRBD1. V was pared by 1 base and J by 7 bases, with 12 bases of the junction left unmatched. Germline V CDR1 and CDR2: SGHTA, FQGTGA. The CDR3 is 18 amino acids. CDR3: CASSLKGLPAGGNSPLHF. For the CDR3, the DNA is TGTGCCAGCAGCTTAAAAGGCCTCCCAGCAGGGGGCAATTCACCCCTCCACTTT.

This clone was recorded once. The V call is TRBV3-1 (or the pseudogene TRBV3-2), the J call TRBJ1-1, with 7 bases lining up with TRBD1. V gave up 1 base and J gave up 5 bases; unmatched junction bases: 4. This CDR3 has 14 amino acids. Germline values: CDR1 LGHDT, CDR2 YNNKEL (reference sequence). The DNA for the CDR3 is TGTGCCAGCAGCCAAGGACAGGGTTGGACTGAAGCTTTCTTT. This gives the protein CASSQGQGWTEAFF.

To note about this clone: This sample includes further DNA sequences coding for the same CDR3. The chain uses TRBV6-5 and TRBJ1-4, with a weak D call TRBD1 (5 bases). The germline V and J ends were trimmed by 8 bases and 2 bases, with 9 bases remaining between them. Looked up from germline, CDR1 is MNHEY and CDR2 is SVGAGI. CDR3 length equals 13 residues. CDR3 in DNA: TGTGCCAGCGGGCGGGGGACTAATGAAAAACTGTTTTTT. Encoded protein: CASGRGTNEKLFF.

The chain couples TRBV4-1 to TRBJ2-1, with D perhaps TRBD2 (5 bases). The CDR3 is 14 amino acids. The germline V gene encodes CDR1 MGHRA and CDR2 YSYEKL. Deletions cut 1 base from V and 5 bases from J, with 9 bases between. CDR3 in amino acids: CASSQGWGDNEQFF. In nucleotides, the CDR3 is TGCGCCAGCAGCCAAGGATGGGGAGACAATGAGCAGTTCTTC.